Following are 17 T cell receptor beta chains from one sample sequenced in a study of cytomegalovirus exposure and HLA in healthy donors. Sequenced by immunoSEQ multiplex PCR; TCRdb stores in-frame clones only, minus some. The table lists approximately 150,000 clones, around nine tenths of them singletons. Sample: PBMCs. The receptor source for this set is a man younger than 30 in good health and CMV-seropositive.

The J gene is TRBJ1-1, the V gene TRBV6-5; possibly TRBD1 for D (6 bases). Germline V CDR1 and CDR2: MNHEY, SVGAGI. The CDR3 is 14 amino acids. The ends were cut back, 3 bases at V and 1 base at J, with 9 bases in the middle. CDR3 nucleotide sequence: TGTGCCAGCAGTTATCAGGGGTGGAACACTGAAGCTTTCTTT. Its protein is CASSYQGWNTEAFF.

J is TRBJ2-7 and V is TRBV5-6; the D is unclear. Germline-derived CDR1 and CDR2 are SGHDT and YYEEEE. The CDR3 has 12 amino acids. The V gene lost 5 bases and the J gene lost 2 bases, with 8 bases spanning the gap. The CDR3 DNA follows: TGTGCCAGCAGAGGAGTTACCTACGAGCAGTACTTC. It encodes CASRGVTYEQYF.

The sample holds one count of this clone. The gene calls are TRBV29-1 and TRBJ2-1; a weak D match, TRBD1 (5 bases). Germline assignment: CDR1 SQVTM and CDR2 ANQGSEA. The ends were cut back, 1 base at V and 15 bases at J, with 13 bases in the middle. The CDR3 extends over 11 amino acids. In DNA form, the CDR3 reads TGCAGCGTTGAAGGGCAGGGAAGTCCGTTCTTC. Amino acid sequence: CSVEGQGSPFF.

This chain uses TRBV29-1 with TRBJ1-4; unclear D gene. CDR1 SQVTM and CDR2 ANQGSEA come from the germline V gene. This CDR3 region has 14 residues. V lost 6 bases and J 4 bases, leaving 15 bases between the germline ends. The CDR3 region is CSVASRSGNEKLFF. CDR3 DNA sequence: TGCAGCGTGGCCTCCAGGTCCGGTAATGAAAAACTGTTTTTT.

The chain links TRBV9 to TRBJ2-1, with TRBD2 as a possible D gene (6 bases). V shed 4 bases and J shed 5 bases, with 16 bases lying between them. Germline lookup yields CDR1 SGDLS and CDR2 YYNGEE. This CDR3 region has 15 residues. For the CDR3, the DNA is TGTGCCAGCAGCCCGAGCGGGCACTTTAACAATGAGCAGTTCTTC. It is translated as CASSPSGHFNNEQFF.

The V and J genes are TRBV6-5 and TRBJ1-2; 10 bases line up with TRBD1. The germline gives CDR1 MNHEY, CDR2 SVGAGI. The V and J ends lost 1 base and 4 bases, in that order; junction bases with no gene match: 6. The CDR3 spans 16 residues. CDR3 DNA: TGTGCCAGCAGTTACTTCGAGGGACAGGGGACCTATGGCTACACCTTC. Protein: CASSYFEGQGTYGYTF.

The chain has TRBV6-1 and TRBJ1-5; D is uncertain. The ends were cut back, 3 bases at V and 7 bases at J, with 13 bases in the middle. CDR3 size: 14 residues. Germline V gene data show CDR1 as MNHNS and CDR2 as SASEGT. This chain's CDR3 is CASSERFPPQPQHF. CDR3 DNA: TGTGCCAGCAGTGAGAGGTTCCCCCCCCAGCCCCAGCATTTT.

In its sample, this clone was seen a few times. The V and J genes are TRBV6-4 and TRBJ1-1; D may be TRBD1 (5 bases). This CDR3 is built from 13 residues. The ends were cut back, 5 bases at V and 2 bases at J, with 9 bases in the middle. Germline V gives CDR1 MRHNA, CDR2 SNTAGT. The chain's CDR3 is CASSSDRNTEAFF. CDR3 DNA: TGTGCCAGCAGTAGTGACAGAAACACTGAAGCTTTCTTT.

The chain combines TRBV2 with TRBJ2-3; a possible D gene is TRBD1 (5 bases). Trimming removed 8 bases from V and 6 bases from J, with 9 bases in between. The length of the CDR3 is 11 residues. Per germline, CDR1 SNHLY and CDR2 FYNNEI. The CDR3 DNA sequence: TGTGCCAGCGGGGCGGCGGATACGCAGTATTTT. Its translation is CASGAADTQYF.

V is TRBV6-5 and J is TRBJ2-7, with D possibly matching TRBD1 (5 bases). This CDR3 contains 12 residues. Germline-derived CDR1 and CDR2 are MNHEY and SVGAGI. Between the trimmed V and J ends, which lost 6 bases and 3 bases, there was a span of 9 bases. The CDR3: CASRQGLYEQYF. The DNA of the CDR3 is TGTGCCAGCAGGCAGGGCCTCTACGAGCAGTACTTC.

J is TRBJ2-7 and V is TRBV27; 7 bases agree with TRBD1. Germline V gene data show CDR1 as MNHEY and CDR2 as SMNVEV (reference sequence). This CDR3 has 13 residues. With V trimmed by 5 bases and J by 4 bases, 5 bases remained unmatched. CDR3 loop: CASSLGQIYEQYF. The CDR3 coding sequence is TGTGCCAGCAGTCTGGGACAGATTTACGAGCAGTACTTC.

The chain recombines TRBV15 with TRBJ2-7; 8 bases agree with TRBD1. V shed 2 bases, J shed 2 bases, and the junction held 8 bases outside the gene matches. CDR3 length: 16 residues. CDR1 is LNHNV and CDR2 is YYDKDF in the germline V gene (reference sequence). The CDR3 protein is CATSRLTTGDTYEQYF. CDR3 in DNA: TGTGCCACCAGCAGACTGACGACAGGGGATACCTACGAGCAGTACTTC. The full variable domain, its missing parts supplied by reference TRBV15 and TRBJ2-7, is DAMVIQNPRYQVTQFGKPVTLSCSQTLNHNVMYWYQQKSSQAPKLLFHYYDKDFNNEADTPDNFQSRRPNTSFCFLDIRSPGLGDTAMYLCATSRLTTGDTYEQYFGPGTRLTVT.

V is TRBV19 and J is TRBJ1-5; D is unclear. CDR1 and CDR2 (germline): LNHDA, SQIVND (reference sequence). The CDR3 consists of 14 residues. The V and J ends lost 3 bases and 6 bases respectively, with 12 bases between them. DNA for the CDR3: TGTGCCAGTAGTATCCTCGGGGAGGCTCAGCCCCAGCATTTT. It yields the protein CASSILGEAQPQHF. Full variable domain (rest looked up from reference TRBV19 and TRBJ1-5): DGGITQSPKYLFRKEGQNVTLSCEQNLNHDAMYWYRQDPGQGLRLIYYSQIVNDFQKGDIAEGYSVSREKKESFPLTVTSAQKNPTAFYLCASSILGEAQPQHFGDGTRLSIL.

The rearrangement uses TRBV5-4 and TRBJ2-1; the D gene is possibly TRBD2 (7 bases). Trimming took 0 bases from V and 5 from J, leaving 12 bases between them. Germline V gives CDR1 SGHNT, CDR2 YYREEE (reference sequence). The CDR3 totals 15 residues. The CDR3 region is CASSLVGGAHNEQFF. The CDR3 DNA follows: TGTGCCAGCAGCTTGGTGGGGGGGGCCCACAATGAGCAGTTCTTC.

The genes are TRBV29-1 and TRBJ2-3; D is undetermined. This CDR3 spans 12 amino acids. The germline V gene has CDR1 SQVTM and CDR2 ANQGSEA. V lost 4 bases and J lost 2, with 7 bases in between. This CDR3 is CSVGQITDTQYF. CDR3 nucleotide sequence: TGCAGCGTTGGGCAGATCACAGATACGCAGTATTTT.

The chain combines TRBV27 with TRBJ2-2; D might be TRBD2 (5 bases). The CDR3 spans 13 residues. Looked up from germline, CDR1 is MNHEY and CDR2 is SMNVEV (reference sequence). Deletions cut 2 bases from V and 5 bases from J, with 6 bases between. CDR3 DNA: TGTGCCAGCAGTTTAGGAGGTACCGGGGAGCTGTTTTTT. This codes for CASSLGGTGELFF.

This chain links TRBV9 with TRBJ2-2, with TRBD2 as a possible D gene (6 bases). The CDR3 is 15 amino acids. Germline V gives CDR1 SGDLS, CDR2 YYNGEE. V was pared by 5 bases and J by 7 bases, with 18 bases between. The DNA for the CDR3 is TGTGCCAGCAGGCCGGGGCCCGGGGGTATCGGGGAGCTGTTTTTT. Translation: CASRPGPGGIGELFF.